This T cell receptor (beta chain) was identified in a study of shared clonotypes between healthy human individuals. Across the study: Every donor yielded three CD4 naive, three CD4 memory, two CD8 naive and one CD8 memory plate.

Method: immunoSEQ multiplex PCR; TCRdb's copy keeps in-frame clones and lacks some. The sample includes 850,000 to 1,200,000 clones, under 80% of them seen just once. Trimming removed 2 bases from V and 7 bases from J, with 12 bases in between. The CDR3 spans 12 residues. CDR1 is GTSNPN, CDR2 SVGIG, per germline (reference sequence). Study-wide results and caveats: At large depth, rarefaction still showed sorted-subset sequencing to be incomplete.

As for this clone: Its antigen is unidentified. The same CDR3 is also encoded by other DNA sequences in this sample.

The TCR was taken from a man aged 18 to 30 in good health. What was sequenced was memory CD4+ T cells sorted from blood. The subset: CD45RA-negative fraction. V gene TRBV30 combines with J gene TRBJ2-7, with D possibly matching TRBD2 (5 bases). CDR3 in DNA: TGTGCCTGGAGTAGAACTGGGAGAGAGCAGTACTTC. It specifies CAWSRTGREQYF.